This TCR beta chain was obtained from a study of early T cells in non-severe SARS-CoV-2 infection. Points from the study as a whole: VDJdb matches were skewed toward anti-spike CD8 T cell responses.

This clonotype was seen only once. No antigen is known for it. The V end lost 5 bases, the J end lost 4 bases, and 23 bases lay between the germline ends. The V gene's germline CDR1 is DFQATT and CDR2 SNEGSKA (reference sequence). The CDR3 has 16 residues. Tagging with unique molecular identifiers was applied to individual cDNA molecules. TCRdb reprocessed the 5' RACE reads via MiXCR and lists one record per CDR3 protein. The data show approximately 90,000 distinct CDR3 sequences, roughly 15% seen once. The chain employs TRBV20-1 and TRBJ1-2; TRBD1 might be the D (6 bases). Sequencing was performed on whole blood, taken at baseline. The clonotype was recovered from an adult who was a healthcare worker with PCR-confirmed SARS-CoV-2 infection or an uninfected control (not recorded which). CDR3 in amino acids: CSASSPGRGKLYGYTF. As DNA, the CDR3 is TGCAGTGCTTCGTCTCCAGGGAGGGGGAAGCTCTATGGCTACACCTTC.